Below are 3 T cell receptor beta chains sequenced from a single sample in a study of shared clonotypes between healthy human individuals. Clones were read by immunoSEQ multiplex PCR, and TCRdb kept only the in-frame ones, dropping some. The repertoire holds 650,000 to 750,000 clones, with about two thirds as singletons. Sequencing was done on a sample of memory CD4+ T cells sorted from blood. Subset of the sample: CD45RA-negative fraction. All receptors derive from a woman aged 25-40 years in good health.

This clone was observed once. The chain links TRBV7-8 to TRBJ2-7; perhaps TRBD2 as D (6 bases). The CDR3 contains 17 residues. Trimming pared 1 base from V and 4 bases from J, leaving 20 bases between. Germline assignment: CDR1 SGHVS and CDR2 FQNEAQ. Here the CDR3 reads CASSLERWGEARYEQYF. Written as DNA, the CDR3 is TGTGCCAGCAGCTTAGAGCGTTGGGGGGAGGCCCGATACGAGCAGTACTTC.

In nucleotides, the CDR3 is TGTGCCAGCAGGGGGTTGTCAAACGGGGAGCTGTTTTTT. It is translated as CASRGLSNGELFF. The chain has TRBV6-6 and TRBJ2-2; D is ambiguous. The CDR3 is made up of 13 amino acids. Germline V gene data show CDR1 as MNHNY and CDR2 as SVGAGI (reference sequence). Trimming took off 6 bases at V and 7 bases at J, with 12 bases between the two ends.

The CDR3 loop is CASSSSGSRYNEQFF. CDR3 in DNA: TGTGCCAGCAGCTCTAGCGGGAGCAGGTACAATGAGCAGTTCTTC. The rearrangement joins TRBV5-4 to TRBJ2-1, with 10 bases identical to TRBD2. The V segment lost 3 bases and the J segment 4 bases; nucleotides outside the gene matches: 4. This CDR3 region has 15 residues. The V gene's germline CDR1 is SGHNT and CDR2 YYREEE (reference sequence). Full variable domain (outside the CDR3, taken from reference TRBV5-4 and TRBJ2-1): ETGVTQSPTHLIKTRGQQVTLRCSSQSGHNTVSWYQQALGQGPQFIFQYYREEENGRGNFPPRFSGLQFPNYSSELNVNALELDDSALYLCASSSSGSRYNEQFFGPGTRLTVL.